Following are 8 T cell receptor beta chains from one sample sequenced in a study of shared T cell receptors in the human thymus. TCRdb's copy holds only in-frame clones and misses some; the assay was immunoSEQ multiplex PCR. The sample consists of about 540,000 clones, approximately 80% of them appearing once. This sample also belongs to another study, concerning human thymus T cells.

Sample: thymocytes. These receptors all come from a boy in the first two years of life with a congenital heart defect.

The chain joins TRBV19 to TRBJ2-7, with 16 bases that match TRBD2. CDR1 LNHDA and CDR2 SQIVND come from the germline V gene (reference sequence). CDR3 length: 20 amino acids. The J segment lost 4 bases and the V segment lost 4 bases, leaving 16 bases of the junction unmatched. The CDR3 reads CASSNRLGTSGRATRYEQYF. As DNA, the CDR3 is TGTGCCAGTAGTAACAGACTAGGGACTAGCGGGAGGGCCACCAGGTACGAGCAGTACTTC.

This clone was seen a handful of times. This sequence joins TRBV19 and TRBJ1-1; the D is unclear. Germline V gene data show CDR1 as LNHDA and CDR2 as SQIVND (reference sequence). This CDR3 has 15 amino acids. Trimming pared 0 bases from V and 1 base from J, leaving 9 bases between. The CDR3 loop is CASSIDLHGNTEAFF. As DNA, the CDR3 is TGTGCCAGTAGTATAGATCTTCACGGGAACACTGAAGCTTTCTTT.

The rearrangement links TRBV10-1 to TRBJ1-1; possible D gene TRBD1, 5 bases. Germline lookup yields CDR1 WNHNN and CDR2 SYGVQD (reference sequence). Trimming removed 2 bases at V and 4 bases at J, with 8 bases between. The CDR3 has 13 amino acids. CDR3 bases: TGCGCCAGCAGTGAGGGGGGGACCACTGAAGCTTTCTTT. As protein: CASSEGGTTEAFF.

The J gene is TRBJ2-3, the V gene TRBV15; 8 bases line up with TRBD2. Germline V gene data show CDR1 as LNHNV and CDR2 as YYDKDF (reference sequence). V lost 5 bases and J lost 4; bases outside the gene matches: 8. This CDR3 is 15 amino acids long. This CDR3 reads CATSQGLARPDTQYF. DNA of the CDR3: TGTGCCACCAGCCAAGGACTAGCCCGACCAGATACGCAGTATTTT.

The table lists this clone with a few counts. The genes are TRBV23-1 and TRBJ1-5; D is ambiguous. TRBV23-1 is designated an ORF whose function remains uncertain. CDR3 length equals 17 residues. The V end lost 2 bases, the J end lost 6 bases, and 20 bases lay between the germline ends. CDR3 coding DNA: TGCGCCAGCAGTCAACCTTCACTGATGGAGGGCGGTCAGCCCCAGCATTTT. Protein: CASSQPSLMEGGQPQHF.

The chain links TRBV12-5 to TRBJ1-2, with 7 positions matching TRBD1. The CDR3 is made up of 17 amino acids. CDR1 and CDR2 from the germline V gene are LGHNT and FRNRAP. V gave up 2 bases and J gave up 4 bases; unmatched junction bases: 13. This CDR3 is CASGLYRDSNTTYGYTF. The CDR3 coding sequence is TGTGCTAGTGGTTTGTACAGGGACAGCAATACAACCTATGGCTACACCTTC.

CDR3 coding DNA: TGCAGCGGGGCGCCGGCGGGAGGCCACACAGATACGCAGTATTTT. Its protein product is CSGAPAGGHTDTQYF. V and J are TRBV29-1 and TRBJ2-3; 8 nucleotides agree with TRBD2. There are 15 residues in the CDR3. Trimming cost V 7 bases and J 2 bases; bases outside gene matches: 11. CDR1 SQVTM and CDR2 ANQGSEA come from the germline V gene.

This sequence joins TRBV13 and TRBJ1-1, with D unclear. CDR1 and CDR2 (germline): PRHDT, FYEKMQ (reference sequence). The CDR3 covers 14 residues. V lost 4 bases to trimming and J lost 6 bases, with 15 bases between them. For the CDR3, the DNA is TGTGCCAGCAGCTCTAGCTGGGGAGAGCCTGAAGCTTTCTTT. This codes for CASSSSWGEPEAFF.